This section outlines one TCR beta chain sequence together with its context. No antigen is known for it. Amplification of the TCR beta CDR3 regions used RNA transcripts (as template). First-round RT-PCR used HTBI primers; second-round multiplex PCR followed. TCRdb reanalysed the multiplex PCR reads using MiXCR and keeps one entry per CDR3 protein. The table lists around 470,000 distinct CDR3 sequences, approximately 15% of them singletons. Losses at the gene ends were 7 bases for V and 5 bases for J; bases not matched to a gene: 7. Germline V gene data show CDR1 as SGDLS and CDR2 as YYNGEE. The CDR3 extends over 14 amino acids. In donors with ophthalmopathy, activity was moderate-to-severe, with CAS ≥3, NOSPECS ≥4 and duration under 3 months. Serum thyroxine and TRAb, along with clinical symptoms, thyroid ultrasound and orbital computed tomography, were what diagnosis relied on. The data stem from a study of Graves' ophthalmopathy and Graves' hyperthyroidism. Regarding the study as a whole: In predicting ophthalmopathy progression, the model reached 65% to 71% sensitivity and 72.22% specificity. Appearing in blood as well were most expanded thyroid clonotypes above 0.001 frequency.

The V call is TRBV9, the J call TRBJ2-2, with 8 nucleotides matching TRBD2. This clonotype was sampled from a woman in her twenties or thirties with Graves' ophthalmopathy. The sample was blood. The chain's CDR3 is CASGSGGFTGELFF. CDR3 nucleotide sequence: TGTGCCAGCGGGAGCGGGGGTTTTACCGGGGAGCTGTTTTTT.